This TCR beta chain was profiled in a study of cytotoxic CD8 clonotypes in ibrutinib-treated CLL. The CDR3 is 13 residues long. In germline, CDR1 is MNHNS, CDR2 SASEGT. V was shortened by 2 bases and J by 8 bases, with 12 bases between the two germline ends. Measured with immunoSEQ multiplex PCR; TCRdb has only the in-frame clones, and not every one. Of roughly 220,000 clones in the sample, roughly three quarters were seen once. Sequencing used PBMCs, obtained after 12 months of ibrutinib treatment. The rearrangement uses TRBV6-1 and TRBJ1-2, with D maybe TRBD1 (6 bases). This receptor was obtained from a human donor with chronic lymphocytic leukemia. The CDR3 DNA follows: TGTGCCAGCAGTGAATTTGCAGGGGTCGGCTACACCTTC. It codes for CASSEFAGVGYTF.